The present TCR beta chain was sequenced within a study of T cell repertoires in cytomegalovirus infection. Study-level information: Both CMV infection and a matching HLA type were indicated by public TCR beta signatures.

A single record per CDR3 protein comes from TCRdb applying MiXCR to the reads. The sample lists roughly 990,000 distinct CDR3 sequences, approximately 31% occurring once. Germline V gene lookup returns CDR1 SGHVS and CDR2 FNYEAQ. V shed 6 bases, J shed 2 bases, and the junction held 6 bases outside the gene matches. CDR3 length: 14 residues. This clonotype showed up just a few times. Its antigen is not known. The clonotype originates from a human donor in good health (CMV status not recorded). Some clones in this sample may be carry-over from other donors' samples. The chain has TRBV7-6 and TRBJ2-5; TRBD2 agrees at 7 bases. The sequencing used cultured CD8+ T cells from PBMCs, collected from culture after CMV antigen stimulation. The CDR3 is CASSTSVPQETQYF. The CDR3, as DNA: TGTGCCAGCAGTACTAGCGTGCCACAAGAGACCCAGTACTTC.